A single sample is the source of the 22 T cell receptor beta chains below, sequenced in a study of molecular identifiers for immune sequencing clone quantification. TCRdb reprocessed the PCR reads via MiXCR and lists one record per CDR3 protein. The profile shows 70,000 to 95,000 distinct CDR3 sequences, 19% of them singletons. Sample: naive CD8+ T cells from blood, with Jurkat cell RNA spiked in. Subset indicated: FACS-sorted CD8+CD4-CCR7+CD45RA+ naive T cells. Receptor source: a human donor in good health. Some libraries in this study had Jurkat cell RNA spiked in.

Ten or more counts support this clonotype. The chain carries TRBV9 and TRBJ2-2, with 13 bases fitting TRBD2. With V trimmed by 3 bases and J by 4 bases, 6 bases remained unmatched. CDR3 length: 17 residues. The germline gives CDR1 SGDLS, CDR2 YYNGEE. As DNA, the CDR3 is TGTGCCAGCAGCGGGGGACTAGCGGGGAAATCCACCGGGGAGCTGTTTTTT. Amino acid sequence: CASSGGLAGKSTGELFF.

This clonotype was seen ten or more times. J is TRBJ2-3 and V is TRBV28, with D perhaps matching TRBD1 or TRBD2 (7 bases each). The CDR3 is made up of 18 amino acids. The germline gives CDR1 MDHEN, CDR2 SYDVKM. V lost 2 bases, J lost 2 bases, and 20 bases lay in between. CDR3 nucleotides: TGTGCCAGCAGTTTAGAGGGGGGGACAGTCGACTTCACAGATACGCAGTATTTT. Translating gives CASSLEGGTVDFTDTQYF.

This clonotype was recorded many times. The V and J genes are TRBV4-3 and TRBJ2-1; tentatively, D is TRBD2 (6 bases). The CDR3 is made up of 14 amino acids. Germline-derived CDR1 and CDR2 are LGHNA and YSLEER. V was cut by 3 bases and J by 9 bases, with 15 bases left in between. This chain's CDR3 is CASSQDPLGGEQFF. In DNA form, the CDR3 reads TGCGCCAGCAGCCAGGACCCGTTGGGGGGTGAGCAGTTCTTC.

V is TRBV29-1 and J is TRBJ2-2; no definite D call. The CDR3 covers 12 residues. The germline V gene encodes CDR1 SQVTM and CDR2 ANQGSEA. V dropped 4 bases and J dropped 5 bases, with 8 bases sitting between them. The DNA of the CDR3 is TGCAGCGTTGTACACTCTACCGGGGAGCTGTTTTTT. Residues: CSVVHSTGELFF.

The rearrangement joins TRBV7-9 to TRBJ2-5, with D possibly matching TRBD2 (5 bases). The germline gives CDR1 SEHNR, CDR2 FQNEAQ (reference sequence). The CDR3 has 12 residues. Between the trimmed V and J ends, which lost 5 bases and 2 bases, there was a span of 6 bases. This CDR3 reads CASSRLQETQYF. Here the CDR3 DNA reads TGTGCCAGCAGCCGACTACAAGAGACCCAGTACTTC.

This clonotype was recorded at least ten times. V usage is TRBV2 and J usage is TRBJ1-2; D is undetermined. The germline gives CDR1 SNHLY, CDR2 FYNNEI. V was clipped by 0 bases and J by 5 bases, with 10 bases between them. CDR3 length equals 14 residues. The CDR3 sequence is CASSEALSLYGYTF. The CDR3 nucleotides read TGTGCCAGCAGTGAAGCCCTGAGCTTATATGGCTACACCTTC.

In the case of this clonotype: The CDR3 does not end in the conserved phenylalanine or tryptophan, so this is likely a read error. The rearrangement uses TRBV20-1 and TRBJ1-5; D is perhaps TRBD1 (6 bases). This CDR3 has 15 residues. Germline CDR1 reads DFQATT; CDR2 reads SNEGSKA (reference sequence). The CDR3 protein is CSARVETGNSQAQHL. The CDR3 DNA reads TGCAGTGCTAGAGTTGAAACAGGGAATAGTCAGGCCCAGCATCTT.

This clonotype has ten or more counts. The gene calls are TRBV6-5 and TRBJ1-5; D ambiguous. V was cut by 2 bases and J by 4 bases, with 6 bases left in between. The CDR3 runs 13 residues. CDR1 is MNHEY and CDR2 is SVGAGI in the germline V gene. This CDR3 reads CASSYLQNQPQHF. CDR3 coding DNA: TGTGCCAGCAGTTACCTACAGAATCAGCCCCAGCATTTT.

This clonotype was recorded at least ten times. CDR3 amino acids: CASSLVGGQVADTQYF. The CDR3 coding sequence is TGTGCCAGCAGCTTAGTTGGGGGACAGGTCGCAGATACGCAGTATTTT. This chain links TRBV7-6 with TRBJ2-3; 8 bases are a match to TRBD1. Germline assignment: CDR1 SGHVS and CDR2 FNYEAQ. There are 16 residues in the CDR3. After removal of 1 base from V and 4 bases from J, the junction contained 7 bases not matched to a gene.

This clonotype was seen ten or more times. The rearrangement uses TRBV19 and TRBJ2-3; tentative D call: TRBD2 (6 bases). Germline V gene lookup returns CDR1 LNHDA and CDR2 SQIVND (reference sequence). V shed 4 bases and J shed 2 bases, with 16 bases lying between them. This CDR3 has 16 amino acids. CDR3 protein: CASSKGLLALTDTQYF. Written as DNA, the CDR3 is TGTGCCAGTAGTAAAGGACTACTAGCTCTCACAGATACGCAGTATTTT. The full variable domain, completed using reference TRBV19 and TRBJ2-3, is DGGITQSPKYLFRKEGQNVTLSCEQNLNHDAMYWYRQDPGQGLRLIYYSQIVNDFQKGDIAEGYSVSREKKESFPLTVTSAQKNPTAFYLCASSKGLLALTDTQYFGPGTRLTVL.

This clonotype was picked up many times. This chain connects TRBV5-1 to TRBJ1-1; 10 bases match TRBD1. This CDR3 has 14 residues. J was trimmed by 5 bases and V by 0 bases; bases with no gene match: 1. Per germline, CDR1 SGHRS and CDR2 YFSETQ. This CDR3 is CASSLGQGATEAFF. CDR3 nucleotide sequence: TGCGCCAGCAGCTTGGGACAGGGGGCAACTGAAGCTTTCTTT.

This clonotype was seen repeatedly, ten times or more. V and J are TRBV11-2 and TRBJ2-7; 9 nucleotides agree with TRBD1. Germline CDR1 reads SGHAT; CDR2 reads FQNNGV. The CDR3 loop spans 16 amino acids. V shed 4 bases, J shed 1 base, and the junction held 8 bases outside the gene matches. The CDR3 DNA is TGTGCCAGCAGCTCCGAAACCGGGACAGGGTCCTACGAGCAGTACTTC. Its protein is CASSSETGTGSYEQYF.

This clonotype was observed at least ten times. The chain is built from TRBV27 and TRBJ2-7, with D possibly matching TRBD1 (5 bases). There are 13 residues in the CDR3. The V end was cut by 4 bases, the J end by 2 bases, with 9 bases between. Germline CDR1 reads MNHEY; CDR2 reads SMNVEV (reference sequence). CDR3 region: CASSWQGTYEQYF. Written as DNA, the CDR3 is TGTGCCAGCAGTTGGCAGGGTACCTACGAGCAGTACTTC.

This clonotype was recorded at least ten times. The chain is built from TRBV20-1 and TRBJ2-3, with 9 positions matching TRBD1. There are 11 residues in the CDR3. The germline CDR1 and CDR2 sequences are DFQATT and SNEGSKA (reference sequence). V was pared by 8 bases and J by 6 bases, with 3 bases of the junction left unmatched. The CDR3 region is CSTQGADTQYF. CDR3 in DNA: TGCAGTACACAGGGGGCCGATACGCAGTATTTT.

This clonotype was counted at least ten times. This sequence joins TRBV27 and TRBJ2-5; D not resolved. Trimming took 6 bases from V and 4 from J, leaving 15 bases between them. This CDR3 comprises 14 residues. Germline V gene data show CDR1 as MNHEY and CDR2 as SMNVEV (reference sequence). CDR3 in DNA: TGTGCCAGCAGCCCGATCGGCGGCCCAGAGACCCAGTACTTC. Translated, it gives CASSPIGGPETQYF.

This clonotype was seen many times. The rearrangement links TRBV3-1 to TRBJ1-4; weak D call: TRBD1 (6 bases). Germline CDR1 reads LGHDT; CDR2 reads YNNKEL (reference sequence). Trimming shortened V by 4 bases and J by 9 bases, and 12 bases separated the two germline ends. There are 13 residues in the CDR3. DNA of the CDR3: TGTGCCAGCAGCCCGCACCAGGGGCAAAAACTGTTTTTT. Translating gives CASSPHQGQKLFF.

Note on this clonotype: This could be a read error, since a much larger clone is one nucleotide away. Without the conserved terminal phenylalanine or tryptophan, this CDR3 likely stems from a read error. The V gene is TRBV3-1, the J gene TRBJ1-1; D is perhaps TRBD1 (6 bases). From germline, CDR1 is LGHDT and CDR2 YNNKEL (reference sequence). The CDR3 consists of 16 residues. Trimming took off 2 bases at V and 3 bases at J, with 16 bases between the two ends. CDR3 protein: CASSQTMDRTYTEAFS. The CDR3 nucleotides are TGTGCCAGCAGCCAAACTATGGACAGAACTTACACTGAAGCTTTCTCT.

This clonotype has a count of ten or more. The rearrangement links TRBV30 to TRBJ2-7, with D maybe TRBD1 (6 bases). V shed 1 base and J shed 3 bases, with 7 bases lying between them. CDR1 and CDR2 (germline): GTSNPN, SVGIG (reference sequence). This CDR3 region has 12 residues. The CDR3 here is CAWSGDNYEQYF. The CDR3 DNA is TGTGCCTGGAGTGGGGACAACTACGAGCAGTACTTC.

The sample holds a few counts of this clonotype. The chain recombines TRBV10-3 with TRBJ1-1; D remains ambiguous. Looked up from germline, CDR1 is ENHRY and CDR2 is SYGVKD. V gave up 8 bases and J gave up 4 bases, with 8 bases separating them. The CDR3 totals 11 residues. The DNA of the CDR3 is TGTGCCATCGGGCCTGGCACTGAAGCTTTCTTT. Translating it yields CAIGPGTEAFF.

The chain couples TRBV5-1 to TRBJ2-7; 7 bases map to TRBD1. Trimming cost V 1 base and J 2 bases; bases outside gene matches: 9. From germline, CDR1 is SGHRS and CDR2 YFSETQ. CDR3 length: 16 residues. The DNA of the CDR3 is TGCGCCAGCAGCTTGCCCCGGGACAGCGTTACCTACGAGCAGTACTTC. Protein sequence: CASSLPRDSVTYEQYF.

This clonotype was seen at least ten times. The rearrangement uses TRBV6-5 and TRBJ2-2, with D possibly matching TRBD1 (5 bases). Between the trimmed V and J ends, which lost 5 bases and 8 bases, there was a span of 9 bases. The CDR3 is made up of 12 amino acids. Germline CDR1 reads MNHEY; CDR2 reads SVGAGI. The chain's CDR3 is CASSIKGGELFF. CDR3 sequence (DNA): TGTGCCAGCAGTATTAAGGGGGGGGAGCTGTTTTTT.

V usage is TRBV15 and J usage is TRBJ2-1; D unresolved. Germline loops: CDR1 LNHNV, CDR2 YYDKDF (reference sequence). CDR3 length: 11 amino acids. Trimming removed 8 bases at V and 7 bases at J, with 9 bases between. The CDR3 DNA reads as TGTGCCACCGGCAAGGAAAATGAGCAGTTCTTC. Translating it yields CATGKENEQFF.